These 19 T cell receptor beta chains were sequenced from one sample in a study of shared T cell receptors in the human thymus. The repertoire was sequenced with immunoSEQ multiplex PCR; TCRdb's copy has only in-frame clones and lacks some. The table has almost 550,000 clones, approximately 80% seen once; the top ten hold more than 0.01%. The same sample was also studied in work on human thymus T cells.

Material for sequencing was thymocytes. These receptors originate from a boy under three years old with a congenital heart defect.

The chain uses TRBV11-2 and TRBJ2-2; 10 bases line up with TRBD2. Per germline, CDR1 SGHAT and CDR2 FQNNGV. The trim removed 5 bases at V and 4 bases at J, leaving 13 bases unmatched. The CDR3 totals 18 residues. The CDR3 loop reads CASSPPGSSGRSTGELFF. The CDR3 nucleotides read TGTGCCAGCAGCCCCCCGGGGAGTAGCGGGAGGTCCACCGGGGAGCTGTTTTTT.

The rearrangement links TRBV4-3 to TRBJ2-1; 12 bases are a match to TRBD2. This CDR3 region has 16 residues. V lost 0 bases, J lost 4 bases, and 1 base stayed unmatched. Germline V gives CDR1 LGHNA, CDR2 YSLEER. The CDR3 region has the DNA TGCGCCAGCAGCCAAGAAACTAGCGGGAGGTACAATGAGCAGTTCTTC. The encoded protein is CASSQETSGRYNEQFF.

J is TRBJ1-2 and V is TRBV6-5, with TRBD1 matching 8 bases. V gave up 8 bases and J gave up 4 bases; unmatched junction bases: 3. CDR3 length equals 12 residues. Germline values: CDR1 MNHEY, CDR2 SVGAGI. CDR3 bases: TGTGCCAGCTCGGACAGGGTCTATGGCTACACCTTC. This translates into CASSDRVYGYTF.

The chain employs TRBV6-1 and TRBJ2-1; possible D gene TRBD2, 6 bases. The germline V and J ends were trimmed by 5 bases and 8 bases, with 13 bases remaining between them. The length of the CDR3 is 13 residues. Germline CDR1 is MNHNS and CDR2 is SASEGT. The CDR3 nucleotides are TGTGCCAGCAGTATGACTAGTTTGGATGAGCAGTTCTTC. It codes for CASSMTSLDEQFF.

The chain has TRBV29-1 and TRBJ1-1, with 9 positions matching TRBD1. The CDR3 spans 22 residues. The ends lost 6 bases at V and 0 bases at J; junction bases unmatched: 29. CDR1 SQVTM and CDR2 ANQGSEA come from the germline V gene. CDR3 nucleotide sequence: TGCAGCGTGGGACAGGGTTACGGGGGGTTGGAGAGGGTCCGATTAATGAACACTGAAGCTTTCTTT. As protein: CSVGQGYGGLERVRLMNTEAFF.

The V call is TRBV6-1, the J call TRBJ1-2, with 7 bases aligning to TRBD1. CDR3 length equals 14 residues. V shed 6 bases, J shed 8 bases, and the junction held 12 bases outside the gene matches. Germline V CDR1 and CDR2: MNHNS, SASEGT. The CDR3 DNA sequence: TGTGCCAGCAGGGGACCAAGACAGGGTAGGGGCTACACCTTC. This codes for CASRGPRQGRGYTF.

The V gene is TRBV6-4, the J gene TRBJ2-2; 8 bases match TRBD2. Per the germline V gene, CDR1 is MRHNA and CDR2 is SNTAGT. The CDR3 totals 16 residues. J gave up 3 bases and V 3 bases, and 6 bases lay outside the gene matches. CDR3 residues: CASSESGGLYTGELFF. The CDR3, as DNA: TGTGCCAGCAGTGAGTCGGGAGGGCTCTACACCGGGGAGCTGTTTTTT.

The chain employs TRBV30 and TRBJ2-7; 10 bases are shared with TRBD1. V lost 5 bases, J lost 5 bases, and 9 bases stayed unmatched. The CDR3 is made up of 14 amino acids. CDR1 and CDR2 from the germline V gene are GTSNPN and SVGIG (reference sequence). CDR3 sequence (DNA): TGTGCCTGGCAAGCAGGGACAGGGGACCACGAGCAGTACTTC. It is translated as CAWQAGTGDHEQYF.

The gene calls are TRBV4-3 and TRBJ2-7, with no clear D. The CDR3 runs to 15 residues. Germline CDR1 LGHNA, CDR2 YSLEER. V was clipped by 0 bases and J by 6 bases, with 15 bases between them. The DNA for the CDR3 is TGCGCCAGCAGCCAAGATTACCCTACCCCCTGCGAGCAGTACTTC. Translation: CASSQDYPTPCEQYF.

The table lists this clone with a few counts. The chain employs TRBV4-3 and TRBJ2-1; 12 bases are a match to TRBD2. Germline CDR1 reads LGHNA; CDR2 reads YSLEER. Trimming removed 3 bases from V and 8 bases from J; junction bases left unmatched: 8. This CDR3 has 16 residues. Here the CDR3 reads CASSHTTSGSTDEQFF. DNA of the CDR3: TGCGCCAGCAGCCATACGACTAGCGGGAGTACGGATGAGCAGTTCTTC.

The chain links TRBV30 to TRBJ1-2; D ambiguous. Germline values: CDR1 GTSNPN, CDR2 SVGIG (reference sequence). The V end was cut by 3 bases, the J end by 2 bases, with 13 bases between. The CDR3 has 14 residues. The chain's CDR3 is CAWSRPQQNYGYTF. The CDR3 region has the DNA TGTGCCTGGAGCAGGCCACAGCAGAACTATGGCTACACCTTC.

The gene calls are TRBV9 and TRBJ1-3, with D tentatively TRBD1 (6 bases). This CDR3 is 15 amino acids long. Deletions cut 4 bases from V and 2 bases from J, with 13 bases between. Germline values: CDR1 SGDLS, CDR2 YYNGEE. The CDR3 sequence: CASSLREGAGNTIYF. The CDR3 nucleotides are TGTGCCAGCAGCCTGAGGGAGGGGGCTGGAAACACCATATATTTT.

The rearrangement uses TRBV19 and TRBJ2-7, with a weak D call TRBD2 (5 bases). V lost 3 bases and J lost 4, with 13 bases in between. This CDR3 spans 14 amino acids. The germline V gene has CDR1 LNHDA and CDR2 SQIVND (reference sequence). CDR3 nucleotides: TGTGCCAGTAGTATCCGGCTAGCCAATTACGAGCAGTACTTC. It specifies CASSIRLANYEQYF.

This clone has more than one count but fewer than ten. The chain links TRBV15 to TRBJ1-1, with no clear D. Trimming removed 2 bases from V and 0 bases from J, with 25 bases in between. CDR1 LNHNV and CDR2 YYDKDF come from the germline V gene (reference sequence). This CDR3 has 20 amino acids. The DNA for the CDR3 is TGTGCCACCAGCAGACCCCCCCCTACACTCGAGGAAACGATGAACACTGAAGCTTTCTTT. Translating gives CATSRPPPTLEETMNTEAFF.

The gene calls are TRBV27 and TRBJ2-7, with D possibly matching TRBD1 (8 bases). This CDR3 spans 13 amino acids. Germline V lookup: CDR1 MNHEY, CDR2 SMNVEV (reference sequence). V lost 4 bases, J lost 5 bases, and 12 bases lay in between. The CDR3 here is CASSWTGRDEQYF. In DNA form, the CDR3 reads TGTGCCAGCAGTTGGACAGGGAGGGACGAGCAGTACTTC.

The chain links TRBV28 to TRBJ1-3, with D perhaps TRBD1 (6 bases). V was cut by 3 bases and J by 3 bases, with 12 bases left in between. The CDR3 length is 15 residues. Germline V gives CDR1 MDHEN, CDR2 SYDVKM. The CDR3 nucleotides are TGTGCCAGCAGTTTGGGGGGGACATTTGGAAACACCATATATTTT. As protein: CASSLGGTFGNTIYF.

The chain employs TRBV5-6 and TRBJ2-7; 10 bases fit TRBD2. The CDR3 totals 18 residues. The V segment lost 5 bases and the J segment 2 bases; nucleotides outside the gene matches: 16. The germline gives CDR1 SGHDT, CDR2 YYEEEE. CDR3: CASRLAGSAGGPAYEQYF. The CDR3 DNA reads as TGTGCCAGCAGGCTGGCAGGGTCAGCGGGAGGGCCCGCCTACGAGCAGTACTTC.

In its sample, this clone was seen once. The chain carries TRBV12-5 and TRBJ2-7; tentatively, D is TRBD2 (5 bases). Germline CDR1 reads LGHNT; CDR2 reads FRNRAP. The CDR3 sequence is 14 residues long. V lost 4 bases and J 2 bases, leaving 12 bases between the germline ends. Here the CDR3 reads CASGSWAAAYEQYF. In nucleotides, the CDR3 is TGTGCTAGTGGTTCCTGGGCAGCGGCCTACGAGCAGTACTTC. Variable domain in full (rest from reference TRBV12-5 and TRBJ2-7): DARVTQTPRHKVTEMGQEVTMRCQPILGHNTVFWYRQTMMQGLELLAYFRNRAPLDDSGMPKDRFSAEMPDATLATLKIQPSEPRDSAVYFCASGSWAAAYEQYFGPGTRLTVT.

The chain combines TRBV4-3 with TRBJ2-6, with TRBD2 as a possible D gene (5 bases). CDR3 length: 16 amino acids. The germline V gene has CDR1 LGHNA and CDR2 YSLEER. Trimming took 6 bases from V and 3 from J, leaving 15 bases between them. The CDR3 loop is CASRPSEGFGANVLTF. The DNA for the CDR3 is TGCGCCAGCAGGCCATCAGAGGGTTTTGGGGCCAACGTCCTGACTTTC.